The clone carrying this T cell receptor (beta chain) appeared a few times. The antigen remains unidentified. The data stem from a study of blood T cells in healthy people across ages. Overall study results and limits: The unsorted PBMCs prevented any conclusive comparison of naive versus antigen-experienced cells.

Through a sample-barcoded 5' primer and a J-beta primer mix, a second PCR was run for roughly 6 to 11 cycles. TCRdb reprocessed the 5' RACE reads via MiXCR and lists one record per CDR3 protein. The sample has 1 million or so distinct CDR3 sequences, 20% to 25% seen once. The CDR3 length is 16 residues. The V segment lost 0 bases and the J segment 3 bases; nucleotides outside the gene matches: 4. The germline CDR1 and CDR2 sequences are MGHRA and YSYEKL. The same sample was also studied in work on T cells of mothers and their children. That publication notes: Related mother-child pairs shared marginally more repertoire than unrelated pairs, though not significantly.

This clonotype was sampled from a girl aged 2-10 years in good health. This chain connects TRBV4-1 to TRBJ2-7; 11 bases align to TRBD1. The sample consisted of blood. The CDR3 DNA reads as TGCGCCAGCAGCCAAGAGGAGGGACAGGGGGTCTACGAGCAGTACTTC. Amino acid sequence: CASSQEEGQGVYEQYF.